A selection of T cell receptor beta chains follows, all from one sample in a study of PD-1 blockade in classical Hodgkin lymphoma. Profiled with immunoSEQ multiplex PCR; TCRdb holds only in-frame clones, not every one. The sample includes about 12,000 clones, just under 80% of them seen just once. The sequenced sample was peripheral blood mononuclear cells (PBMCs), obtained at baseline. The receptor set was obtained from a human donor with classical Hodgkin lymphoma. The CDR3 runs from the conserved cysteine through the conserved F or W. D genes are given only for firm matches. Clone sizes are given selectively: once, few, many, or a class where the clone is expanded.

j_call v_call clone_size d_call cdr3_aa cdr3_nt
TRBJ2-2 TRBV6-1 NA NA CASSVTSRELFF TGTGCCAGCAGTGTAACGTCCCGGGAGCTGTTTTTT
TRBJ2-5 TRBV5-4 NA NA CASRDGVQETQYF TGTGCCAGCAGAGACGGGGTTCAAGAGACCCAGTACTTC
TRBJ1-2 TRBV7-9 NA TRBD1 CASSSTGVKSGYGYTF TGTGCCAGCAGCTCGACAGGGGTAAAGTCAGGCTATGGCTACACCTTC
TRBJ1-2 TRBV6-1 few NA CASSEYFAGDLNGYTF TGTGCCAGCAGTGAATATTTCGCAGGGGACTTAAATGGCTACACCTTC
TRBJ1-1 TRBV7-8 NA NA CASSRRGPTEAFF TGTGCCAGCAGCCGTCGGGGACCCACTGAAGCTTTCTTT
TRBJ2-4 TRBV11-2 NA NA CASSSRRTPLAKNIQYF TGTGCCAGCAGCTCCCGCAGGACACCTCTAGCCAAAAACATTCAGTACTTC
TRBJ1-5 TRBV27 once NA CASRLYSNQPQHF TGTGCCAGCAGGTTGTATAGCAATCAGCCCCAGCATTTT
TRBJ1-1 TRBV2 NA NA CASQNYEAFF TGTGCCAGCCAGAACTACGAAGCTTTCTTT
TRBJ2-5 TRBV9 NA TRBD2 CASSVGLAGMGPQETQYF TGTGCCAGCAGCGTAGGACTAGCGGGGATGGGGCCTCAAGAGACCCAGTACTTC
TRBJ1-1 TRBV5-6 NA NA CASSAKKNTEAFF TGTGCCAGCAGCGCGAAGAAGAACACTGAAGCTTTCTTT
TRBJ2-7 TRBV7-8 NA NA CASSLGYLYEQYF TGTGCCAGCAGCTTAGGATACCTCTACGAGCAGTACTTC
TRBJ2-1 TRBV6-1 once TRBD1 CASSAQQGARGNEQFF TGTGCCAGCAGTGCTCAACAGGGGGCAAGGGGCAATGAGCAGTTCTTC
TRBJ2-5 TRBV19 NA NA CASSRGQETQYF TGTGCCAGTAGTCGTGGCCAAGAGACCCAGTACTTC
TRBJ2-2 TRBV25-1 NA NA CASSASLWDTGELFF TGTGCCAGCAGTGCTTCTCTTTGGGACACCGGGGAGCTGTTTTTT
TRBJ2-3 TRBV6-5 NA TRBD1 CASSQQGASSDTQYF TGTGCCAGCAGTCAACAGGGGGCTAGCTCAGATACGCAGTATTTT
TRBJ2-1 TRBV6-1 NA NA CASRKGQFSEQFF TGTGCCAGCAGGAAGGGCCAGTTTAGTGAGCAGTTCTTC
TRBJ1-1 TRBV6-6 NA NA CASSLRQDTEAFF TGTGCCAGCAGTCTTCGACAGGACACTGAAGCTTTCTTT
TRBJ1-3 TRBV7-6 few NA CASSDRQGNTIYF TGTGCCAGCAGCGATAGACAGGGAAACACCATATATTTT
TRBJ2-3 TRBV19 NA NA CASSMLADTQYF TGTGCCAGTAGTATGTTAGCAGATACGCAGTATTTT
TRBJ1-3 TRBV5-4 NA NA CASSLDGFAIYF TGTGCCAGCAGCTTGGACGGGTTTGCCATATATTTT
TRBJ1-6 TRBV7-9 NA NA CASRFGGSGSPLHF TGTGCCAGCAGATTTGGGGGCAGCGGTTCACCCCTCCACTTT
TRBJ1-2 TRBV28 once NA CASTLTGYGYTF TGTGCCAGCACCCTGACAGGCTATGGCTACACCTTC
TRBJ2-1 TRBV6-5 NA NA CASSRGNEQFF TGTGCCAGCAGTCGCGGGAATGAGCAGTTCTTC
TRBJ2-7 TRBV7-2 NA NA CASSLVDEPRYEQYF TGTGCCAGCAGCTTAGTGGACGAACCTCGCTACGAGCAGTACTTC
TRBJ1-4 TRBV19 NA NA CASTPSGSLNEKLFF TGTGCCAGTACCCCGTCCGGGTCCTTAAATGAAAAACTGTTTTTT
TRBJ2-1 TRBV19 NA TRBD2 CASSIDLAGWNEQFF TGTGCCAGTAGTATAGACCTAGCGGGGTGGAATGAGCAGTTCTTC
TRBJ2-7 TRBV30 NA TRBD2 CAWSVQGGSYEQYF TGTGCCTGGAGTGTACAAGGCGGGAGCTACGAGCAGTACTTC
TRBJ2-7 TRBV30 NA NA CAWSVPPAARNEQYF TGTGCCTGGAGTGTACCCCCGGCGGCTAGGAACGAGCAGTACTTC
TRBJ1-2 TRBV7-2 few NA CASSLEGRIIGYTF TGTGCCAGCAGCTTAGAGGGCAGAATTATTGGCTACACCTTC
TRBJ2-2 TRBV18 NA TRBD1 CASSPGTGTGELFF TGTGCCAGCTCACCAGGGACAGGCACCGGGGAGCTGTTTTTT
TRBJ1-2 TRBV14 NA TRBD1 CASSQGQGAAVEGYTF TGTGCCAGCAGCCAAGGACAGGGGGCGGCAGTAGAAGGCTACACCTTC
TRBJ2-2 TRBV27 NA NA CASSYRGGRHANTGELFF TGTGCCAGCAGTTACCGTGGGGGGCGGCACGCGAACACCGGGGAGCTGTTTTTT
TRBJ2-5 TRBV7-2 NA NA CASSFNQMAETQYF TGTGCCAGCAGTTTTAACCAAATGGCGGAGACCCAGTACTTC
TRBJ1-2 TRBV2 few TRBD1 CASSEKGQGNYGYTF TGTGCCAGCAGCGAAAAGGGACAGGGGAACTATGGCTACACCTTC
TRBJ2-5 TRBV6-4 few NA CASSGDYQETQYF TGTGCCAGCAGTGGAGACTATCAAGAGACCCAGTACTTC
TRBJ1-1 TRBV14 NA NA CASSQHRSMNTEAFF TGTGCCAGCAGCCAACACAGGAGCATGAACACTGAAGCTTTCTTT
TRBJ2-2 TRBV19 few NA CASTKTGPLFVTGELFF TGTGCCAGTACCAAAACGGGACCCCTTTTCGTCACCGGGGAGCTGTTTTTT
TRBJ2-2 TRBV27 NA NA CASSFRPPTSTGELFF TGTGCCAGCAGTTTTAGACCTCCGACTAGTACCGGGGAGCTGTTTTTT
TRBJ2-5 TRBV4-1 NA TRBD2 CASSLGLAGGETQYF TGCGCCAGCAGCCTGGGACTAGCGGGAGGAGAGACCCAGTACTTC
TRBJ1-2 TRBV11-2 NA NA CASSLDLWPGTYGYTF TGTGCCAGCAGCTTAGATCTCTGGCCGGGTACCTATGGCTACACCTTC
TRBJ2-1 TRBV15 NA NA CATRGYGDSYNEQFF TGTGCCACCAGGGGTTACGGGGACTCCTACAATGAGCAGTTCTTC
TRBJ1-2 TRBV29-1 once TRBD1 CSAGDRTGGGYGYTF TGCAGCGCTGGGGATAGGACAGGGGGAGGCTATGGCTACACCTTC
TRBJ2-7 TRBV2 NA TRBD1 CASSGQGASEQYF TGTGCCAGCAGCGGACAGGGGGCCTCTGAGCAGTACTTC
TRBJ2-2 TRBV13 NA NA CASSLQGTGELFF TGTGCCAGCAGCTTACAGGGAACCGGGGAGCTGTTTTTT
TRBJ1-4 TRBV7-9 once NA CASSLGAGVREKLFF TGTGCCAGCAGCTTAGGGGCAGGGGTGCGGGAAAAACTGTTTTTT
TRBJ1-2 TRBV7-9 NA NA CASSPFFEEGGYTF TGTGCCAGCAGCCCTTTTTTCGAGGAAGGAGGCTACACCTTC
TRBJ2-1 TRBV27 NA NA CASSLVYIGNEQFF TGTGCCAGCAGTTTGGTCTACATAGGCAATGAGCAGTTCTTC
TRBJ2-1 TRBV10-3 NA NA CAISTVVGNEQFF TGTGCCATCAGCACTGTGGTGGGCAATGAGCAGTTCTTC
TRBJ2-3 TRBV7-9 NA NA CASSLPPTDTQYF TGTGCCAGCAGCTTACCCCCCACAGATACGCAGTATTTT
TRBJ2-2 TRBV6-1 NA NA CASSRKGNTGELFF TGTGCCAGCTCCCGGAAGGGGAACACCGGGGAGCTGTTTTTT
TRBJ2-7 TRBV5-6 once TRBD1 CASRRTGTGSYEQYF TGTGCCAGCAGGCGAACCGGGACAGGGTCCTACGAGCAGTACTTC
TRBJ1-5 TRBV27 few NA CASRPGLGQPQHF TGTGCCAGCAGACCAGGCCTCGGGCAGCCCCAGCATTTT
TRBJ1-4 TRBV4-1 NA TRBD1 CASSQQKTGGVFGEKLFF TGCGCCAGCAGCCAACAGAAAACAGGGGGCGTTTTCGGTGAAAAACTGTTTTTT
TRBJ1-4 TRBV28 NA TRBD1 CASSLGQVATNEKLFF TGTGCCAGCAGTTTGGGACAGGTTGCAACTAATGAAAAACTGTTTTTT